These T cell receptor beta chains were read from a single sample in a study of radiotherapy plus CTLA-4 blockade in lung cancer. TCRdb's table, derived via immunoSEQ multiplex PCR, lists solely in-frame clones and lacks some. The sample records around 20,000 clones, around 86% being singletons. Sequenced material: peripheral blood, taken from a patient treated with radiotherapy plus ipilimumab. Every receptor here comes from a human donor with non-small cell lung cancer whose response to radiotherapy plus ipilimumab could not be evaluated. CDR3s include the opening cysteine and the closing phenylalanine or tryptophan. The order of the fields is clone size, V gene, J gene, D gene, CDR3 protein, CDR3 DNA. A D gene is named only where the DNA matches it firmly. Not every row has a clone size; where given, it reads once, few, many or a size class.

-,TRBV6-6,TRBJ1-1,-,CASSPGTEAFF,TGTGCCAGCAGTCCCGGGACAGAAGCTTTCTTT
-,TRBV2,TRBJ2-7,-,CASSESSQPRDEQYF,TGTGCCAGCAGTGAATCCAGCCAGCCACGGGACGAGCAGTACTTC
-,TRBV28,TRBJ2-3,-,CAISVPGADTQYF,TGTGCCATTTCGGTCCCTGGGGCCGATACGCAGTATTTT
-,TRBV4-1,TRBJ2-3,TRBD2,CASSRRTSGAATDTQYF,TGCGCCAGCAGCCGCAGGACTAGCGGCGCTGCCACAGATACGCAGTATTTT
-,TRBV5-8,TRBJ2-3,TRBD2,CASRVAGGPDTQYF,TGTGCCAGCAGGGTAGCGGGGGGGCCGGATACGCAGTATTTT
-,TRBV7-3,TRBJ1-3,-,CASSLQGGGNTIYF,TGTGCCAGCAGCTTGCAGGGTGGAGGAAACACCATATATTTT
-,TRBV11-2,TRBJ2-7,-,CASSRGQNEQYF,TGTGCCAGCAGCCGCGGACAGAACGAGCAGTACTTC
-,TRBV5-1,TRBJ2-2,TRBD1,CASSTDRAGELFF,TGCGCCAGCAGCACGGACAGGGCCGGGGAGCTGTTTTTT
-,TRBV7-9,TRBJ2-7,-,CASRAGTNYEQYF,TGTGCCAGCAGGGCCGGGACAAACTACGAGCAGTACTTC
-,TRBV15,TRBJ2-7,TRBD2,CATSSGGSGRKSEQYF,TGTGCCACCAGCAGCGGAGGGAGCGGGAGAAAGTCCGAGCAGTACTTC
-,TRBV5-8,TRBJ1-5,TRBD1,CASSFRQGVTGNQPQHF,TGTGCCAGCAGCTTTAGACAGGGGGTGACGGGCAATCAGCCCCAGCATTTT
-,TRBV5-1,TRBJ2-4,-,CASSLGLGQQNIQYF,TGCGCCAGCAGCTTGGGGTTGGGGCAGCAAAACATTCAGTACTTC
-,TRBV6-1,TRBJ1-5,-,CASRGDSNQPQHF,TGTGCCAGCCGGGGGGATAGCAATCAGCCCCAGCATTTT
-,TRBV27,TRBJ2-5,-,CASSPRARQTQYF,TGTGCCAGCAGCCCCAGGGCTCGGCAGACCCAGTACTTC
-,TRBV7-8,TRBJ1-3,TRBD1,CASSRADRGTIYF,TGTGCCAGCAGCCGGGCGGACAGGGGCACCATATATTTT
-,TRBV27,TRBJ2-4,TRBD2,CASSRFLGGHDIQYF,TGTGCCAGCAGTCGATTCTTGGGAGGGCACGACATTCAGTACTTC
-,TRBV23-1,TRBJ2-4,-,CASSHVGARKNIQYF,TGCGCCAGCAGTCATGTGGGGGCGCGCAAAAACATTCAGTACTTC
-,TRBV10-1,TRBJ2-4,-,CAGLQLAKNIQYF,TGCGCCGGATTACAGCTAGCCAAAAACATTCAGTACTTC
medium-sized,TRBV7-8,TRBJ1-6,TRBD1,CASSLIGTEYNSPLHF,TGTGCCAGCAGCTTAATCGGGACAGAGTATAATTCACCCCTCCACTTT
-,TRBV4-1,TRBJ1-5,TRBD1,CASSQERREGGFGQPQHF,TGCGCCAGCAGCCAAGAGCGACGTGAAGGGGGCTTCGGGCAGCCCCAGCATTTT
-,TRBV4-1,TRBJ2-5,-,CASSQLRSETQYF,TGCGCCAGCAGCCAACTAAGAAGCGAGACCCAGTACTTC
once,TRBV18,TRBJ1-2,-,CASSPYGYYGYTF,TGTGCCAGCTCACCATACGGGTACTATGGCTACACCTTC
-,TRBV27,TRBJ2-7,-,CASSPEGVGSSHEQYF,TGTGCCAGCAGTCCCGAAGGGGTTGGTAGCTCCCACGAGCAGTACTTC
-,TRBV19,TRBJ1-2,TRBD1,CASMPQGASYGYTF,TGTGCCAGTATGCCCCAGGGGGCCAGCTATGGCTACACCTTC
few,TRBV5-8,TRBJ1-1,-,CASTFGGQNTEAFF,TGTGCCAGCACGTTCGGGGGGCAGAACACTGAAGCTTTCTTT
-,TRBV5-8,TRBJ2-1,TRBD1,CASTDWGGTGASNEQFF,TGTGCCAGCACCGACTGGGGAGGGACAGGGGCCAGCAATGAGCAGTTCTTC
-,TRBV5-1,TRBJ2-3,TRBD2,CASSPGLAGPSTDTQYF,TGCGCCAGCAGCCCTGGACTAGCGGGTCCTAGCACAGATACGCAGTATTTT
-,TRBV29-1,TRBJ2-1,-,CSVEMGGTLLSYNEQFF,TGCAGCGTTGAAATGGGGGGGACACTCCTCTCCTACAATGAGCAGTTCTTC
few,TRBV2,TRBJ2-5,TRBD2,CASWGGRQETQYF,TGTGCCAGCTGGGGGGGACGGCAAGAGACCCAGTACTTC
-,TRBV7-2,TRBJ2-1,TRBD2,CASSRGEGVMYNEQFF,TGTGCCAGCAGCCGAGGGGAGGGAGTTATGTACAATGAGCAGTTCTTC
once,TRBV14,TRBJ2-2,TRBD1,CASSPRTGNTGELFF,TGTGCCAGCAGCCCTCGGACAGGGAACACCGGGGAGCTGTTTTTT
-,TRBV4-2,TRBJ2-3,TRBD2,CASSGAGGRSDTQYF,TGTGCCAGCAGCGGAGCGGGAGGTCGATCAGATACGCAGTATTTT
-,TRBV29-1,TRBJ2-7,TRBD1,CSVRTGETYEQYF,TGCAGCGTTCGGACAGGAGAAACCTACGAGCAGTACTTC
-,TRBV11-3,TRBJ2-2,-,CASSHTRGNTGELFF,TGTGCCAGCAGCCACACCAGGGGGAACACCGGGGAGCTGTTTTTT
-,TRBV6-7,TRBJ2-7,TRBD1,CASSYPQDRVDYEQYF,TGTGCCAGCAGTTACCCCCAGGACAGGGTCGACTACGAGCAGTACTTC
-,TRBV10-3,TRBJ2-7,-,CAISVRDFSYEQYF,TGTGCCATCAGTGTGAGGGATTTCTCCTACGAGCAGTACTTC
-,TRBV11-2,TRBJ2-3,TRBD1,CASSRTGVVTDTQYF,TGTGCCAGCAGCCGGACAGGGGTTGTCACAGATACGCAGTATTTT
-,TRBV7-9,TRBJ2-7,-,CASSRDRYEQYF,TGTGCCAGCAGCCGCGACAGATACGAGCAGTACTTC
-,TRBV7-9,TRBJ2-7,-,CASSTTASYEQYF,TGTGCCAGCAGTACGACAGCTTCCTACGAGCAGTACTTC